The 30 T cell receptor beta chains presented below share a single source sample, sequenced in a study of T cell repertoires in ileal Crohn's disease. The protocol was immunoSEQ multiplex PCR, while the TCRdb copy is restricted to in-frame clones and leaves out a portion. Counted here are roughly 60,000 clones, roughly 91% occurring once; the ten biggest clones make up roughly 2%. Regarding time point: neoterminal ileum biopsy at postoperative endoscopy, about 6 months after surgery. The specimen was ileal tissue. The receptor set was obtained from an adult with Crohn's disease.

This rearrangement joins TRBV6-6 to TRBJ2-5, with D possibly matching TRBD2 (6 bases). The V end was cut by 6 bases, the J end by 2 bases, with 19 bases between. This CDR3 spans 16 amino acids. Germline lookup yields CDR1 MNHNY and CDR2 SVGAGI (reference sequence). The CDR3 region is CASSSPFGGAQETQYF. The DNA for the CDR3 is TGTGCCAGCAGCTCCCCCTTTGGAGGGGCTCAAGAGACCCAGTACTTC.

This clone was picked up one time. The chain links TRBV14 to TRBJ1-1, with no clear D. The CDR3 consists of 14 residues. The germline V gene encodes CDR1 SGHDN and CDR2 FVKESK. Trimming removed 0 bases from V and 6 bases from J, with 11 bases in between. CDR3 sequence reads: CASSQDFEAAEAFF. Here the CDR3 DNA reads TGTGCCAGCAGCCAAGATTTTGAGGCCGCTGAAGCTTTCTTT.

This chain uses TRBV9 with TRBJ2-1; D is possibly TRBD2 (6 bases). Germline V gene sequence: CDR1 SGDLS, CDR2 YYNGEE. The CDR3 runs to 15 residues. Trimming pared 0 bases from V and 3 bases from J, leaving 10 bases between. CDR3 DNA: TGTGCCAGCAGCGTAGACGGGGGAAGCTACAATGAGCAGTTCTTC. Translated, it gives CASSVDGGSYNEQFF.

The rearrangement links TRBV11-2 to TRBJ2-1; D remains ambiguous. Trimming pared 5 bases from V and 0 bases from J, leaving 5 bases between. CDR1 and CDR2 (germline): SGHAT, FQNNGV. This CDR3 comprises 13 residues. CDR3 in DNA: TGTGCCAGCAGCCCCCGCTCCTACAATGAGCAGTTCTTC. Encoded protein: CASSPRSYNEQFF.

The chain joins TRBV29-1 to TRBJ2-4; D may be TRBD2 (5 bases). V was cut by 4 bases and J by 2 bases, with 15 bases left in between. The CDR3 is 15 residues long. Germline-derived CDR1 and CDR2 are SQVTM and ANQGSEA. CDR3 in DNA: TGCAGCGTTGTCGGTGGGAGTGAGCCCAAAAACATTCAGTACTTC. Encoded protein: CSVVGGSEPKNIQYF.

J is TRBJ1-5 and V is TRBV30; 8 nucleotides line up with TRBD1. The germline V gene has CDR1 GTSNPN and CDR2 SVGIG (reference sequence). CDR3 size: 13 residues. With V trimmed by 5 bases and J by 4 bases, 4 bases remained unmatched. The CDR3 DNA is TGTGCCTGGGGTAGACAGGGGAATCAGCCCCAGCATTTT. Its translation: CAWGRQGNQPQHF.

The chain joins TRBV5-1 to TRBJ1-2; TRBD1 might be the D (6 bases). CDR1 is SGHRS, CDR2 YFSETQ, per germline. The germline V and J ends were trimmed by 2 bases and 7 bases, with 15 bases remaining between them. The CDR3 has 14 residues. The CDR3 loop is CASSFQGPPSGYTF. CDR3 bases: TGCGCCAGCAGCTTCCAGGGGCCCCCTTCTGGCTACACCTTC.

The chain has TRBV7-3 and TRBJ2-1; 11 bases are shared with TRBD2. After removal of 5 bases from V and 6 bases from J, the junction contained 6 bases not matched to a gene. This CDR3 is 15 amino acids long. CDR1 SGHTA and CDR2 FQGTGA come from the germline V gene. As DNA, the CDR3 is TGTGCCAGCAGCCACGGGACTAGCGGAGCCAATGAGCAGTTCTTC. This codes for CASSHGTSGANEQFF.

The V gene is TRBV30, the J gene TRBJ1-3; D perhaps matches TRBD1 (6 bases). Trimming removed 0 bases from V and 1 base from J, with 10 bases in between. Germline CDR1 GTSNPN, CDR2 SVGIG (reference sequence). CDR3 length equals 15 residues. CDR3: CAWSVRGASGNTIYF. The DNA of the CDR3 is TGTGCCTGGAGTGTACGGGGGGCTTCTGGAAACACCATATATTTT.

The V call is TRBV5-1, the J call TRBJ2-3, with 9 bases that match TRBD2. Germline V gives CDR1 SGHRS, CDR2 YFSETQ. The CDR3 sequence is 13 residues long. V was pared by 3 bases and J by 4 bases, with 0 bases of the junction left unmatched. As DNA, the CDR3 is TGCGCCAGCAGCTGGACTAGCGCAGATACGCAGTATTTT. This gives the protein CASSWTSADTQYF.

The chain is built from TRBV11-3 and TRBJ1-2, with 11 bases aligning to TRBD1. Germline values: CDR1 SGHNT, CDR2 YENEEA. The V and J ends lost 2 bases and 6 bases, in that order; junction bases with no gene match: 2. The CDR3 length is 14 residues. For the CDR3, the DNA is TGTGCCAGCAGCTTAAGGGGACAGGGGGATGGCTACACCTTC. Residues: CASSLRGQGDGYTF.

The chain is built from TRBV7-3 and TRBJ1-2; D perhaps matches TRBD1 (5 bases). The V gene's germline CDR1 is SGHTA and CDR2 FQGTGA. The CDR3 loop spans 13 amino acids. V was clipped by 2 bases and J by 6 bases, with 10 bases between them. This CDR3 reads CASSLWGGDGYTF. CDR3 bases: TGTGCCAGCAGCTTATGGGGAGGGGATGGCTACACCTTC.

The chain links TRBV7-9 to TRBJ1-3; 7 nucleotides line up with TRBD1. The CDR3 loop spans 19 amino acids. With V trimmed by 4 bases and J by 4 bases, 19 bases remained unmatched. In germline, CDR1 is SEHNR, CDR2 FQNEAQ (reference sequence). CDR3 residues: CASSSPRQGPGGYGNTIYF. CDR3 bases: TGTGCCAGCAGCTCACCGAGACAGGGACCTGGAGGATACGGAAACACCATATATTTT.

This chain uses TRBV6-5 with TRBJ2-1; no definite D call. Germline lookup yields CDR1 MNHEY and CDR2 SVGAGI. The CDR3 length is 15 residues. Trimming shortened V by 6 bases and J by 1 base, and 13 bases separated the two germline ends. CDR3 residues: CASSPRVSSYNEQFF. CDR3 DNA: TGTGCCAGCAGCCCCCGAGTCTCTTCCTACAATGAGCAGTTCTTC.

This chain's CDR3 is CAISTAEYQETQYF. CDR3 bases: TGTGCCATCTCGACTGCTGAGTACCAAGAGACCCAGTACTTC. The rearrangement uses TRBV2 and TRBJ2-5, with unresolved D. The CDR3 has 14 residues. V was trimmed by 10 bases and J by 0 bases, leaving 15 bases between them. Germline values: CDR1 SNHLY, CDR2 FYNNEI.

This clone was observed a few times. The rearrangement joins TRBV4-3 to TRBJ1-1; unclear D gene. Germline lookup yields CDR1 LGHNA and CDR2 YSLEER. The CDR3 sequence is 13 residues long. Trimming left V 4 bases short and J 4 bases short, with 10 bases between. CDR3 protein: CASSPGLSTEAFF. The CDR3 DNA sequence: TGCGCCAGCAGCCCCGGGTTGAGCACTGAAGCTTTCTTT.

This clone was counted once. The chain combines TRBV2 with TRBJ2-7, with TRBD2 identical over 7 bases. J was trimmed by 0 bases and V by 7 bases; bases with no gene match: 6. Germline CDR1 SNHLY, CDR2 FYNNEI. This CDR3 has 14 residues. The CDR3 DNA follows: TGTGCCAGCAAGGTCGGCGGGAGCTCCTACGAGCAGTACTTC. Amino acid sequence: CASKVGGSSYEQYF.

The chain is built from TRBV5-1 and TRBJ1-3; D is possibly TRBD1 (6 bases). CDR1 SGHRS and CDR2 YFSETQ come from the germline V gene. Trimming shortened V by 0 bases and J by 2 bases, and 6 bases separated the two germline ends. The CDR3 has 14 residues. CDR3 in amino acids: CASSLGQAGNTIYF. The CDR3 nucleotides read TGCGCCAGCAGCTTGGGACAGGCTGGAAACACCATATATTTT.

The gene calls are TRBV5-1 and TRBJ1-6; 9 positions agree with TRBD1. V lost 4 bases, J lost 5 bases, and 7 bases stayed unmatched. The CDR3 covers 16 residues. The V gene's germline CDR1 is SGHRS and CDR2 YFSETQ. In DNA form, the CDR3 reads TGCGCCAGCAGCGTCGGGACAGGGCTTGATAATTCACCCCTCCACTTT. It yields the protein CASSVGTGLDNSPLHF.

The chain uses TRBV7-8 and TRBJ2-6; 10 positions agree with TRBD1. Germline-derived CDR1 and CDR2 are SGHVS and FQNEAQ. The CDR3 spans 19 residues. V shed 5 bases, J shed 2 bases, and the junction held 12 bases outside the gene matches. The CDR3 DNA is TGTGCCAGCAGCCTCCGGGACAGGGGCCAGGTGACTGGGGCCAACGTCCTGACTTTC. This gives the protein CASSLRDRGQVTGANVLTF. Looking up the rest from reference TRBV7-8 and TRBJ2-6 gives the full variable domain: GAGVSQSPRYKVAKRGQDVALRCDPISGHVSLFWYQQALGQGPEFLTYFQNEAQLDKSGLPSDRFFAERPEGSVSTLKIQRTQQEDSAVYLCASSLRDRGQVTGANVLTFGAGSRLTVL.

This CDR3 reads CASSFGGANYGYTF. The CDR3 nucleotides read TGCGCCAGCAGCTTTGGTGGAGCTAACTATGGCTACACCTTC. The chain couples TRBV5-1 to TRBJ1-2; D remains unclear. With 2 bases removed from V and 0 bases from J, the gap between germline ends came to 8 bases. CDR3 length: 14 residues. Per the germline V gene, CDR1 is SGHRS and CDR2 is YFSETQ.

This rearrangement joins TRBV6-1 to TRBJ2-3; TRBD1 is a possible D gene (6 bases). From germline, CDR1 is MNHNS and CDR2 SASEGT. The CDR3 is made up of 14 amino acids. Trimming took 6 bases from V and 2 from J, leaving 12 bases between them. The CDR3 nucleotides read TGTGCCAGCAGGGCGGACAGCCTCACAGATACGCAGTATTTT. The encoded protein is CASRADSLTDTQYF.

This sequence joins TRBV5-1 and TRBJ1-4, with D unclear. Germline V gene data show CDR1 as SGHRS and CDR2 as YFSETQ. Trimming took off 8 bases at V and 5 bases at J, with 13 bases between the two ends. This CDR3 is built from 13 residues. CDR3 sequence (DNA): TGCGCCAGTAACAATCTGCCGAATGAAAAACTGTTTTTT. It codes for CASNNLPNEKLFF.

The chain combines TRBV7-8 with TRBJ1-1; maybe TRBD1 (6 bases). The germline gives CDR1 SGHVS, CDR2 FQNEAQ. The CDR3 runs 15 residues. Trimming took 1 base from V and 1 from J, leaving 10 bases between them. CDR3 DNA: TGTGCCAGCAGCTTAGTAGACAGGAAGAACACTGAAGCTTTCTTT. Translated: CASSLVDRKNTEAFF.

About this clone itself: Other nucleotide sequences from this sample produce the same CDR3. V usage is TRBV5-1 and J usage is TRBJ2-3; 7 bases line up with TRBD1. The CDR3 loop spans 14 amino acids. Germline V gene data show CDR1 as SGHRS and CDR2 as YFSETQ. V was clipped by 0 bases and J by 4 bases; unmatched bases: 2. This chain's CDR3 is CASSLDRGADTQYF. In DNA, the CDR3 is TGCGCCAGCAGCTTGGACAGGGGAGCAGATACGCAGTATTTT.

The genes are TRBV30 and TRBJ1-5, with a possible D match to TRBD1 (6 bases). The germline gives CDR1 GTSNPN, CDR2 SVGIG (reference sequence). CDR3 size: 14 residues. The V gene lost 4 bases and the J gene lost 6 bases, with 16 bases spanning the gap. DNA for the CDR3: TGTGCCTGGAAGGGTCCAGGGGAAGGTCAGCCCCAGCATTTT. It codes for CAWKGPGEGQPQHF.

A single count supports this clone. The chain uses TRBV6-1 and TRBJ1-1, with D perhaps TRBD1 (6 bases). V was trimmed by 6 bases and J by 1 base, leaving 15 bases between them. Looked up from germline, CDR1 is MNHNS and CDR2 is SASEGT. CDR3 size: 15 residues. The CDR3 nucleotides are TGTGCCAGCAGAGTAGGGGGAGCAGCGAACACTGAAGCTTTCTTT. Translation: CASRVGGAANTEAFF.

V gene TRBV6-1 combines with J gene TRBJ1-2, with a weak D call TRBD1 (6 bases). The CDR3 loop spans 13 amino acids. Germline-derived CDR1 and CDR2 are MNHNS and SASEGT. Trimming removed 6 bases from V and 0 bases from J, with 8 bases in between. CDR3 residues: CASRTGTNYGYTF. The CDR3 bases are TGTGCCAGCAGAACAGGGACTAACTATGGCTACACCTTC.

This chain links TRBV11-2 with TRBJ2-1; D might be TRBD2 (6 bases). V lost 3 bases to trimming and J lost 0 bases, with 18 bases between them. Germline values: CDR1 SGHAT, CDR2 FQNNGV. The CDR3 is 18 residues long. The CDR3 sequence: CASSFYAAGKSSYNEQFF. The DNA for the CDR3 is TGTGCCAGCAGCTTTTACGCGGCGGGAAAAAGCTCCTACAATGAGCAGTTCTTC.

This sequence joins TRBV27 and TRBJ2-7; maybe TRBD1 (6 bases). This CDR3 is 14 amino acids long. V lost 4 bases and J lost 3, with 13 bases in between. Germline-derived CDR1 and CDR2 are MNHEY and SMNVEV (reference sequence). For the CDR3, the DNA is TGTGCCAGCAGTTCGTGGGACAAGTACTACGAGCAGTACTTC. Residues: CASSSWDKYYEQYF.